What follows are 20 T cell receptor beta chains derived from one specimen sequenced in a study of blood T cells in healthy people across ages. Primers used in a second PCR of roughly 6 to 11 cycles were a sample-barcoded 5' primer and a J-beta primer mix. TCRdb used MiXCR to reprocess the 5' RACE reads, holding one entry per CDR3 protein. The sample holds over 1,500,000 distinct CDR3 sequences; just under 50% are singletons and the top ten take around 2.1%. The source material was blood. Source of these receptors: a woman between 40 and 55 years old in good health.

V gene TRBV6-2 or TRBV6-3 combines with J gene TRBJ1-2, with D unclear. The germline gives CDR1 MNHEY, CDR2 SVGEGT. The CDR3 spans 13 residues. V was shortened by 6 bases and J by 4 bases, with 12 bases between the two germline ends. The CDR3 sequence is CASSTSRVYGYTF. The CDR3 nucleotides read TGTGCCAGCAGCACCAGCAGAGTCTATGGCTACACCTTC.

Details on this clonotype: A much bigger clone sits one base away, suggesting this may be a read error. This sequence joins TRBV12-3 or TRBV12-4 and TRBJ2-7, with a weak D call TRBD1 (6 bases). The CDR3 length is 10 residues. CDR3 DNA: TGTACCAGCAGTGGGACAGAGCAGTACTTC. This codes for CTSSGTEQYF.

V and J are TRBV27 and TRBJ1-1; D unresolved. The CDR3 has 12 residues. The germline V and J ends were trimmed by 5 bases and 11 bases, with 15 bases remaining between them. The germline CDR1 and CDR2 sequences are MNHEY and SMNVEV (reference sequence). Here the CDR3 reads CASSGKGSNAFF. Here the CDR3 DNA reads TGTGCCAGCAGTGGGAAGGGCAGTAATGCTTTCTTT.

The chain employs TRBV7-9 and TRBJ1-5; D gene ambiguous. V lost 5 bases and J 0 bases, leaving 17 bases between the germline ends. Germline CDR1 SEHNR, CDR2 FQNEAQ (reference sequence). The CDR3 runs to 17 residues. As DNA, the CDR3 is TGTGCCAGCAGCCCCTCGGACGGACCAAATAGCAATCAGCCCCAGCATTTT. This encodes CASSPSDGPNSNQPQHF.

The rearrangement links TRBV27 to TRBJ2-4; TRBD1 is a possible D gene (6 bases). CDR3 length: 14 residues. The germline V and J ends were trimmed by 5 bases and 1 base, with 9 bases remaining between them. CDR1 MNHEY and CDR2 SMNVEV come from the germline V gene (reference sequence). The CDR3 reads CASSRTDAKNIQYF. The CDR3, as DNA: TGTGCCAGCAGTCGGACAGATGCCAAAAACATTCAGTACTTC.

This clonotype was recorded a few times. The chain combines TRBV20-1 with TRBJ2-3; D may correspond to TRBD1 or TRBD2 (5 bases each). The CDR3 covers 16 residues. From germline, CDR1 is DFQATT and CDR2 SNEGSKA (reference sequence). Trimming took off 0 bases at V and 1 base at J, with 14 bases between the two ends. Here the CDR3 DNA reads TGCAGTGCTAGAGATCGGCAGCGGACACGCACAGATACGCAGTATTTT. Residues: CSARDRQRTRTDTQYF.

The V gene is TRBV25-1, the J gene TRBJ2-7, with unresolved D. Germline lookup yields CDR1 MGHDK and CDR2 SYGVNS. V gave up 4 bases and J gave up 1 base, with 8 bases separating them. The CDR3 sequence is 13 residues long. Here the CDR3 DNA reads TGTGCCAGCAGTGCCTGGGGTTCCTACGAGCAGTACTTC. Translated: CASSAWGSYEQYF.

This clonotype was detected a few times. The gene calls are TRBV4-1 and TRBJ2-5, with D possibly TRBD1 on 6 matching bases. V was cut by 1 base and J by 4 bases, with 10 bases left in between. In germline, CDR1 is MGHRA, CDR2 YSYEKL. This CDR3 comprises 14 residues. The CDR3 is CASSQVGATETQYF. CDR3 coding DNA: TGCGCCAGCAGCCAAGTGGGGGCCACAGAGACCCAGTACTTC.

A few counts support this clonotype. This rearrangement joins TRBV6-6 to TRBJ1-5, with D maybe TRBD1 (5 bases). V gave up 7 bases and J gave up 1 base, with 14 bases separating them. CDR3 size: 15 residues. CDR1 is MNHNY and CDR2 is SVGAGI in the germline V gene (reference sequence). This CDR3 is CASNRARDSNQPQHF. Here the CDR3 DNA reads TGTGCCAGCAACCGCGCCCGGGACAGCAATCAGCCCCAGCATTTT.

CDR3: CASSLEEVYEQYF. DNA for the CDR3: TGTGCCAGCAGCTTAGAGGAGGTATACGAGCAGTACTTC. V usage is TRBV11-2 and J usage is TRBJ2-7; TRBD2 might be the D (5 bases). V was cut by 0 bases and J by 4 bases, with 7 bases left in between. Per the germline V gene, CDR1 is SGHAT and CDR2 is FQNNGV. CDR3 size: 13 residues.

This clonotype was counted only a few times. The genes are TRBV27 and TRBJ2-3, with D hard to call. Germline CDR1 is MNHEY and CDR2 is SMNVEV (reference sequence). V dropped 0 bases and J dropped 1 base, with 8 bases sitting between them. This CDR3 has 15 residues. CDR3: CASSLSPRRTDTQYF. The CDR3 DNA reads TGTGCCAGCAGTTTATCACCTAGACGCACAGATACGCAGTATTTT.

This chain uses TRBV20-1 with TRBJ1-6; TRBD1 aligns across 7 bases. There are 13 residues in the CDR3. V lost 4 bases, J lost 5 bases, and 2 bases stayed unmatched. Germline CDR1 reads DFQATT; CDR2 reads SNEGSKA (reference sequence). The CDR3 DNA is TGCAGTGCTAAGGGGGCGAATAATTCACCCCTCCACTTT. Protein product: CSAKGANNSPLHF.

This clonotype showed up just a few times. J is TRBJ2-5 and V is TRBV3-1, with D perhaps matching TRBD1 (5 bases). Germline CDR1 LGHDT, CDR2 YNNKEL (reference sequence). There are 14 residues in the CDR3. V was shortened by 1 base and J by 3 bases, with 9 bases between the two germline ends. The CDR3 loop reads CASSQVETEETQYF. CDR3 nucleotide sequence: TGTGCCAGCAGCCAAGTCGAGACAGAAGAGACCCAGTACTTC.

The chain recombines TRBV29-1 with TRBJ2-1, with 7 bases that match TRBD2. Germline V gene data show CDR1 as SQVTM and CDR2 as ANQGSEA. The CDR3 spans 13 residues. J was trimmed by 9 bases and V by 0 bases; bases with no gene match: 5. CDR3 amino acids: CSVEDRGVPEQFF. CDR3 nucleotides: TGCAGCGTTGAAGACCGGGGGGTCCCTGAGCAGTTCTTC.

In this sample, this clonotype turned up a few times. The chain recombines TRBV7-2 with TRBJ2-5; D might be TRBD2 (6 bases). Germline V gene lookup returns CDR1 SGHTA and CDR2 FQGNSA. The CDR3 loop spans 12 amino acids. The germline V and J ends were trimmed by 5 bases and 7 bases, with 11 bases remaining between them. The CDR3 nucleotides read TGTGCCAGCAGCCCGAGGAGGGGGACCCAGTACTTC. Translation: CASSPRRGTQYF.

As DNA, the CDR3 is TGTGCCAGCAGCCCCGGGACAGAGGCCAAAAACATTCAGTACTTC. It encodes CASSPGTEAKNIQYF. J is TRBJ2-4 and V is TRBV28; 7 bases align to TRBD1. V shed 6 bases, J shed 1 base, and the junction held 6 bases outside the gene matches. The V gene's germline CDR1 is MDHEN and CDR2 SYDVKM. The CDR3 is made up of 15 amino acids.

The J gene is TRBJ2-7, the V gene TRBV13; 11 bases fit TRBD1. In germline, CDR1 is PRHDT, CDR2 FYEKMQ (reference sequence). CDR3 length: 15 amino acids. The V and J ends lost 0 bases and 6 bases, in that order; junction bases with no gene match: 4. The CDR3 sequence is CASSLGGTGGFEQYF. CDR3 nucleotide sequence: TGTGCCAGCAGCTTAGGGGGGACAGGGGGATTCGAGCAGTACTTC.

The CDR3 loop is CATTLRGSTDTQYF. CDR3 in DNA: TGTGCCACTACCCTGCGGGGGAGCACAGATACGCAGTATTTT. The rearrangement joins TRBV7-2 to TRBJ2-3, with 7 bases identical to TRBD2. The CDR3 covers 14 residues. CDR1 and CDR2 (germline): SGHTA, FQGNSA. J gave up 0 bases and V 10 bases, and 7 bases lay outside the gene matches.

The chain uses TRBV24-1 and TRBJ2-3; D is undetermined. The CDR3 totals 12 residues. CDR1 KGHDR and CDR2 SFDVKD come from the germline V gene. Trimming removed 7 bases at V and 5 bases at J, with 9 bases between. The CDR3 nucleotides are TGTGCCACCAGGTCAGGTGGAGATACGCAGTATTTT. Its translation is CATRSGGDTQYF.

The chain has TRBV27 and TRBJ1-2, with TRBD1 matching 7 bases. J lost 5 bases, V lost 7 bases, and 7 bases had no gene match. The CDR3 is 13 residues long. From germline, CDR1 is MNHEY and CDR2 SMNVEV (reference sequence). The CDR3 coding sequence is TGTGCCAGCAAATGGGGACAGAGTTATGGCTACACCTTC. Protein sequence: CASKWGQSYGYTF.